This T cell receptor beta chain was sequenced during a study of shared clonotypes between healthy human individuals. In the source study's methods: ImmunoSEQ junction-only sequences lacked quality scores, so their filtering differed. Method: immunoSEQ multiplex PCR; TCRdb's copy keeps in-frame clones and lacks some. The V and J calls and the clone size are those of that table, but D and trimming were determined from the DNA. The table lists about 500,000 clones, roughly three quarters of them singletons. The material sequenced was PBMCs. The source of this sequence is a middle-aged woman in good health. Some clones in this sample may be carry-over from other donors' samples.

The CDR3 is CASTQVGGGSYEQYF. CDR3 nucleotide sequence: TGTGCCAGTACCCAGGTGGGGGGAGGCTCCTACGAGCAGTACTTC. The rearrangement uses TRBV19 and TRBJ2-7, with a weak D call TRBD2 (6 bases). This CDR3 is 15 amino acids long. Trimming took 7 bases from V and 0 from J, leaving 16 bases between them. Per germline, CDR1 LNHDA and CDR2 SQIVND (reference sequence).